Each of the 29 T cell receptor beta chains below was sequenced from the same sample in a study of Graves' ophthalmopathy and Graves' hyperthyroidism. As the template, RNA transcripts were used to amplify TCR beta CDR3 regions. First-round RT-PCR relied on HTBI primers, and a second-round multiplex PCR came next. TCRdb processed the multiplex PCR reads anew with MiXCR; each CDR3 protein has one entry. Among hundreds of thousands of distinct CDR3 sequences, 15% to 19% were seen once, and the ten largest hold 7%. The sample taken for sequencing was peripheral blood. All receptors derive from a young woman with stable Graves' hyperthyroidism.

On this clonotype: This clone may be a read error of a much larger clone one base away. The V gene is TRBV6-2 or TRBV6-3, the J gene TRBJ2-7; maybe TRBD2 (6 bases). Germline V gene lookup returns CDR1 MNHEY and CDR2 SVGEGT. The CDR3 runs to 13 residues. The V gene lost 6 bases and the J gene lost 2 bases, with 11 bases spanning the gap. CDR3 residues: CASRRGSPYEQYF. Here the CDR3 DNA reads TGTGCCAGCAGGCGGGGTTCCCCCTACGAGCAGTACTTC.

Ten or more counts support this clonotype. The V gene is TRBV11-2, the J gene TRBJ2-5, with 14 bases fitting TRBD2. Per germline, CDR1 SGHAT and CDR2 FQNNGV. The V segment lost 4 bases and the J segment 7 bases; nucleotides outside the gene matches: 11. The CDR3 loop spans 17 amino acids. CDR3 protein: CASSSAGLAGARGTQYF. CDR3 bases: TGTGCCAGCAGCTCCGCGGGACTAGCGGGGGCTAGGGGGACCCAGTACTTC. Combining the CDR3 with reference TRBV11-2 and TRBJ2-5 gives the whole variable domain EAGVAQSPRYKIIEKRQSVAFWCNPISGHATLYWYQQILGQGPKLLIQFQNNGVVDDSQLPKDRFSAERLKGVDSTLKIQPAKLEDSAVYLCASSSAGLAGARGTQYFGPGTRLLVL.

At least ten counts were recorded for this clonotype. This sequence joins TRBV27 and TRBJ1-1; a weak D match, TRBD1 (6 bases). Trimming pared 2 bases from V and 2 bases from J, leaving 12 bases between. This CDR3 has 15 amino acids. Germline-derived CDR1 and CDR2 are MNHEY and SMNVEV (reference sequence). The CDR3 sequence: CASSLKGTYNTEAFF. CDR3 nucleotide sequence: TGTGCCAGCAGTTTAAAGGGGACATACAACACTGAAGCTTTCTTT.

In this sample, this clonotype turned up many times. This sequence joins TRBV6-5 and TRBJ1-1; D is unresolved. In germline, CDR1 is MNHEY, CDR2 SVGAGI. V was pared by 0 bases and J by 4 bases, with 12 bases between. The CDR3 is 15 residues long. CDR3 sequence reads: CASSYSLPRGTEAFF. In DNA, the CDR3 is TGTGCCAGCAGTTACTCGCTGCCCCGGGGCACTGAAGCTTTCTTT.

At least ten counts were recorded for this clonotype. The chain combines TRBV28 with TRBJ1-1; D not certain. Trimming cost V 6 bases and J 5 bases, with 13 bases left between them. CDR1 is MDHEN, CDR2 SYDVKM, per germline. This CDR3 is built from 13 residues. The CDR3 DNA reads as TGTGCCAGCAGCTCTCATGGGGTGACTGAAGCTTTCTTT. Its protein is CASSSHGVTEAFF.

This clonotype has ten or more counts. The genes are TRBV12-3 or TRBV12-4 and TRBJ1-1; the D gene is possibly TRBD1 (5 bases). The CDR3 consists of 14 residues. Between the trimmed V and J ends, which lost 4 bases and 4 bases, there was a span of 13 bases. For the CDR3, the DNA is TGTGCCAGCAGTTCTCAGGGTGGGGCCACTGAAGCTTTCTTT. Amino acid sequence: CASSSQGGATEAFF.

At least ten counts were recorded for this clonotype. The V gene is TRBV24-1, the J gene TRBJ1-5; D not certain. The V end lost 8 bases, the J end lost 4 bases, and 14 bases lay between the germline ends. CDR1 is KGHDR and CDR2 is SFDVKD in the germline V gene. The CDR3 sequence is 14 residues long. For the CDR3, the DNA is TGTGCCACCACTCGACCTCCCCTAAATCAGCCCCAGCATTTT. It yields the protein CATTRPPLNQPQHF.

This clonotype was found many times. V gene TRBV7-9 combines with J gene TRBJ2-7, with 7 bases identical to TRBD1. Germline-derived CDR1 and CDR2 are SEHNR and FQNEAQ (reference sequence). V was clipped by 5 bases and J by 7 bases; unmatched bases: 8. CDR3 length equals 13 residues. DNA for the CDR3: TGTGCCAGCAGCCACCCCACAGGGGTAGAGCAGTACTTC. As protein: CASSHPTGVEQYF.

This clonotype occurred many times. The chain combines TRBV19 with TRBJ1-1; D is undetermined. Between the trimmed V and J ends, which lost 4 bases and 0 bases, there was a span of 9 bases. Germline V CDR1 and CDR2: LNHDA, SQIVND (reference sequence). This CDR3 is 14 amino acids long. DNA of the CDR3: TGTGCCAGTAGTAATGGCAGGATGAACACTGAAGCTTTCTTT. Its translation: CASSNGRMNTEAFF.

This clonotype was counted at least ten times. The chain recombines TRBV11-3 with TRBJ1-1; D is undetermined. This CDR3 is built from 14 residues. Trimming pared 0 bases from V and 0 bases from J, leaving 5 bases between. CDR1 is SGHNT and CDR2 is YENEEA in the germline V gene. The CDR3 sequence: CASSLDPVNTEAFF. For the CDR3, the DNA is TGTGCCAGCAGCTTAGACCCCGTGAACACTGAAGCTTTCTTT.

In this sample, this clonotype turned up many times. The chain joins TRBV19 to TRBJ1-1; D call uncertain. V gave up 7 bases and J gave up 0 bases, with 15 bases separating them. The CDR3 totals 15 residues. CDR1 LNHDA and CDR2 SQIVND come from the germline V gene (reference sequence). The CDR3 coding sequence is TGTGCCAGTAAACGTGAGATCTCGTTGAACACTGAAGCTTTCTTT. Its protein is CASKREISLNTEAFF.

Many counts were recorded for this clonotype. The rearrangement links TRBV24-1 to TRBJ2-5; 7 bases match TRBD1. Germline CDR1 and CDR2: KGHDR and SFDVKD. The CDR3 extends over 13 amino acids. With V trimmed by 8 bases and J by 4 bases, 6 bases remained unmatched. DNA for the CDR3: TGTGCCACCACAGGGACAGAGGGAGAGACCCAGTACTTC. The encoded protein is CATTGTEGETQYF.

A few counts support this clonotype. Since a much larger clone is just one base distant, this may be a read error. This chain connects TRBV29-1 to TRBJ1-2, with TRBD1 matching over 9 bases. The CDR3 has 16 amino acids. Germline V lookup: CDR1 SQVTM, CDR2 ANQGSEA. V gave up 6 bases and J gave up 5 bases; unmatched junction bases: 16. CDR3 DNA: TGCAGCGTCCGATCACCTGACACAGGGGGCGGGTATGGCTACACCTTC. This sequence encodes CSVRSPDTGGGYGYTF.

The chain links TRBV7-8 to TRBJ1-1; D gene ambiguous. The germline CDR1 and CDR2 sequences are SGHVS and FQNEAQ. There are 14 residues in the CDR3. Trimming took off 1 base at V and 8 bases at J, with 14 bases between the two ends. CDR3 nucleotides: TGTGCCAGCAGCTTAGTGGTGGAGGCCCCGGAAGCTTTCTTT. This translates into CASSLVVEAPEAFF.

There are many counts of this clonotype. V gene TRBV7-2 combines with J gene TRBJ1-2; 7 bases match TRBD1. CDR1 and CDR2 (germline): SGHTA, FQGNSA. Losses at the gene ends were 3 bases for V and 4 bases for J; bases not matched to a gene: 2. The CDR3 has 13 amino acids. The DNA for the CDR3 is TGTGCCAGCAGCTTGGACAGGTTCTATGGCTACACCTTC. Translating it yields CASSLDRFYGYTF. Full variable domain (missing parts from reference TRBV7-2 and TRBJ1-2): GAGVSQSPSNKVTEKGKDVELRCDPISGHTALYWYRQSLGQGLEFLIYFQGNSAPDKSGLPSDRFSAERTGGSVSTLTIQRTQQEDSAVYLCASSLDRFYGYTFGSGTRLTVV.

The rearrangement uses TRBV12-3 or TRBV12-4 and TRBJ1-2; TRBD1 matches at 7 bases. This CDR3 has 16 amino acids. V shed 5 bases and J 5 bases; nucleotides not matched to a gene: 14. The CDR3 protein is CASSPGTALTIYGYTF. CDR3 coding DNA: TGTGCCAGCAGTCCGGGGACAGCCCTCACAATTTATGGCTACACCTTC.

The chain uses TRBV28 and TRBJ2-5; TRBD2 aligns across 14 bases. The CDR3 runs to 16 residues. Losses at the gene ends were 3 bases for V and 6 bases for J; bases not matched to a gene: 6. CDR1 and CDR2 (germline): MDHEN, SYDVKM. The CDR3 DNA reads TGTGCCAGCAGTTTCGGGACTAGCGGGAGTAGTAAGACCCAGTACTTC. Amino acid sequence: CASSFGTSGSSKTQYF.

There are many counts of this clonotype. The chain joins TRBV18 to TRBJ1-1; TRBD1 might be the D (6 bases). This CDR3 comprises 12 residues. The germline gives CDR1 KGHSH, CDR2 LQKENI. V was trimmed by 6 bases and J by 6 bases, leaving 11 bases between them. The CDR3 sequence is CASSLTGPEAFF. CDR3 nucleotides: TGTGCCAGCTCCTTGACAGGCCCTGAAGCTTTCTTT.

This clonotype was recorded many times. The chain employs TRBV6-1 and TRBJ2-4, with D tentatively TRBD1 (6 bases). Germline V gives CDR1 MNHNS, CDR2 SASEGT. V lost 6 bases and J 1 base, leaving 10 bases between the germline ends. The CDR3 is 14 amino acids. CDR3 sequence reads: CASRFDRAKNIQYF. The DNA of the CDR3 is TGTGCCAGCAGATTCGACAGGGCCAAAAACATTCAGTACTTC.

This clonotype was observed at least ten times. The chain recombines TRBV12-3 or TRBV12-4 with TRBJ1-2; 8 nucleotides match TRBD1. Germline trimming cut 7 bases from V and 6 bases from J; bases unmatched to any gene: 4. CDR3 size: 12 residues. In DNA form, the CDR3 reads TGTGCCAGCACCTCGGACAGGGATGGCTACACCTTC. Translating it yields CASTSDRDGYTF.

In regard to this clonotype: This may arise from a read error, as a much more abundant clone is one base away. The chain employs TRBV11-2 and TRBJ2-7; the match to TRBD1 covers 9 bases. The CDR3 contains 16 residues. Germline V lookup: CDR1 SGHAT, CDR2 FQNNGV. DNA for the CDR3: TGTGCCGGCAGCCCAACCTCTCGACAGGGGGTATACGAGCAGTACTTC. This gives the protein CAGSPTSRQGVYEQYF.

This clonotype showed up many times. V gene TRBV10-3 combines with J gene TRBJ1-6; no clear D. V dropped 0 bases and J dropped 7 bases, with 13 bases sitting between them. The CDR3 has 16 residues. Per germline, CDR1 ENHRY and CDR2 SYGVKD. CDR3 loop: CAISESTAAPNSPLHF. CDR3 nucleotides: TGTGCCATCAGTGAGTCTACGGCGGCGCCAAATTCACCCCTCCACTTT.

This clonotype has at least ten counts. The rearrangement links TRBV6-5 to TRBJ1-2; 9 bases line up with TRBD1. The CDR3 spans 15 residues. J lost 7 bases, V lost 2 bases, and 8 bases had no gene match. Germline-derived CDR1 and CDR2 are MNHEY and SVGAGI. The CDR3: CASSYLSQGAGGYTF. The CDR3 DNA follows: TGTGCCAGCAGTTACCTTTCACAGGGGGCTGGTGGCTACACCTTC.

The chain is built from TRBV5-1 and TRBJ2-7, with 11 bases that match TRBD1. The CDR3 runs to 17 residues. Germline CDR1 reads SGHRS; CDR2 reads YFSETQ. V gave up 4 bases and J gave up 2 bases; unmatched junction bases: 11. CDR3 in amino acids: CASSPGTGGLPTYEQYF. The DNA of the CDR3 is TGCGCCAGCAGCCCCGGGACAGGGGGACTACCCACCTACGAGCAGTACTTC. The variable domain in full, completed from reference TRBV5-1 and TRBJ2-7, reads KAGVTQTPRYLIKTRGQQVTLSCSPISGHRSVSWYQQTPGQGLQFLFEYFSETQRNKGNFPGRFSGRQFSNSRSEMNVSTLELGDSALYLCASSPGTGGLPTYEQYFGPGTRLTVT.

The V gene is TRBV6-1, the J gene TRBJ2-7; the match to TRBD1 covers 8 bases. V trimming: 2 bases; J trimming: 10 bases; junction bases outside the gene matches: 7. The CDR3 totals 13 residues. The germline V gene encodes CDR1 MNHNS and CDR2 SASEGT. CDR3 region: CASSELTGVDQYF. CDR3 nucleotides: TGTGCCAGCAGTGAACTGACAGGGGTCGATCAGTACTTC.

This clonotype came up many times. The chain employs TRBV6-5 and TRBJ1-2; D might be TRBD1 (6 bases). Germline CDR1 reads MNHEY; CDR2 reads SVGAGI. V was trimmed by 2 bases and J by 0 bases, leaving 16 bases between them. The CDR3 spans 17 residues. The DNA of the CDR3 is TGTGCCAGCAGTTACACCTTCGGACAGACGGCTAACTATGGCTACACCTTC. It is translated as CASSYTFGQTANYGYTF.

This clonotype showed up many times. The chain recombines TRBV6-5 with TRBJ1-5; unclear D gene. This CDR3 region has 14 residues. Trimming pared 0 bases from V and 3 bases from J, leaving 6 bases between. Germline CDR1 and CDR2: MNHEY and SVGAGI. The chain's CDR3 is CASSYSQYNQPQHF. The CDR3 DNA reads TGTGCCAGCAGTTACTCGCAGTACAATCAGCCCCAGCATTTT.

This clonotype came up many times. The rearrangement uses TRBV15 and TRBJ2-5, with 13 positions matching TRBD2. CDR3 length: 16 amino acids. Germline V gives CDR1 LNHNV, CDR2 YYDKDF (reference sequence). V lost 5 bases, J lost 0 bases, and 3 bases stayed unmatched. CDR3 DNA: TGTGCCACCAGCCCGACTAGCGGGGGGAACCAAGAGACCCAGTACTTC. Encoded protein: CATSPTSGGNQETQYF.

There are a few counts of this clonotype. This chain connects TRBV3-1 to TRBJ2-7, with D perhaps given as TRBD1 or TRBD2 (5 bases each). The CDR3 sequence is 15 residues long. CDR1 is LGHDT, CDR2 YNNKEL, per germline (reference sequence). V was trimmed by 4 bases and J by 4 bases, leaving 17 bases between them. CDR3 DNA: TGTGCCAGCAGCCTACTCGGGACGACCCTTTACGAGCAGTACTTC. Protein product: CASSLLGTTLYEQYF.